The 29 T cell receptor beta chains presented below share a single source sample, sequenced in a study of cytomegalovirus exposure and HLA in healthy donors. PCR employed 60 Vbeta and 13 Jbeta primers. TCRdb's copy holds only in-frame clones and misses some; the assay was immunoSEQ multiplex PCR. Counted here are about 150,000 clones, around 79% occurring once; the ten biggest clones make up roughly 7.7%. The sample comprised PBMCs. The receptors come from a man aged 25 to 45 in good health and CMV-seropositive.

This clone turned up a few times. The chain carries TRBV7-2 and TRBJ1-3, with D unresolved. The CDR3 totals 15 residues. Germline CDR1 reads SGHTA; CDR2 reads FQGNSA. V shed 1 base and J shed 7 bases, with 14 bases lying between them. The CDR3 protein is CASSLESRRSNTIYF. The CDR3 bases are TGTGCCAGCAGCTTAGAATCCCGGCGGTCGAACACCATATATTTT. Combining the CDR3 with reference TRBV7-2 and TRBJ1-3 gives the whole variable domain GAGVSQSPSNKVTEKGKDVELRCDPISGHTALYWYRQSLGQGLEFLIYFQGNSAPDKSGLPSDRFSAERTGGSVSTLTIQRTQQEDSAVYLCASSLESRRSNTIYFGEGSWLTVV.

This sequence joins TRBV7-2 and TRBJ1-1; maybe TRBD1 (6 bases). Germline V CDR1 and CDR2: SGHTA, FQGNSA. Trimming removed 5 bases from V and 1 base from J, with 14 bases in between. The CDR3 sequence is 15 residues long. The CDR3 here is CASSMGAHRNTEAFF. CDR3 bases: TGTGCCAGCAGCATGGGGGCGCATCGGAACACTGAAGCTTTCTTT.

The chain is built from TRBV25-1 and TRBJ2-5; maybe TRBD2 (7 bases). The CDR3 has 15 residues. The germline V gene encodes CDR1 MGHDK and CDR2 SYGVNS. V shed 7 bases and J shed 0 bases, with 15 bases lying between them. DNA of the CDR3: TGTGCCAGCATTGGACTAGGGGGGTACCAAGAGACCCAGTACTTC. It codes for CASIGLGGYQETQYF.

The chain employs TRBV25-1 and TRBJ1-5, with TRBD1 as a possible D gene (5 bases). The germline CDR1 and CDR2 sequences are MGHDK and SYGVNS. CDR3 length: 15 amino acids. V was cut by 2 bases and J by 6 bases, with 14 bases left in between. The CDR3 region is CASSEGGGGSQPQHF. The CDR3 DNA reads TGTGCCAGCAGTGAAGGCGGGGGAGGGAGTCAGCCCCAGCATTTT. Full variable domain (outside the CDR3, taken from reference TRBV25-1 and TRBJ1-5): EADIYQTPRYLVIGTGKKITLECSQTMGHDKMYWYQQDPGMELHLIHYSYGVNSTEKGDLSSESTVSRIRTEHFPLTLESARPSHTSQYLCASSEGGGGSQPQHFGDGTRLSIL.

The chain links TRBV9 to TRBJ2-2, with 7 bases lining up with TRBD1. This CDR3 is 15 amino acids long. The ends lost 2 bases at V and 5 bases at J; junction bases unmatched: 6. The germline CDR1 and CDR2 sequences are SGDLS and YYNGEE. The CDR3 DNA is TGTGCCAGCAGCGTGGGACAGCCGAGGACCGGGGAGCTGTTTTTT. It translates to CASSVGQPRTGELFF.

This chain connects TRBV4-1 to TRBJ1-2; TRBD1 aligns across 8 bases. This CDR3 comprises 15 residues. V was pared by 0 bases and J by 4 bases, with 4 bases of the junction left unmatched. CDR1 and CDR2 from the germline V gene are MGHRA and YSYEKL. The CDR3 loop is CASSQDRGQGYGYTF. Here the CDR3 DNA reads TGCGCCAGCAGCCAAGACAGGGGGCAAGGCTATGGCTACACCTTC.

This clone has just a few counts. The rearrangement joins TRBV30 to TRBJ2-3; 10 bases are shared with TRBD1. Germline V CDR1 and CDR2: GTSNPN, SVGIG (reference sequence). The CDR3 is 15 residues long. With V trimmed by 3 bases and J by 13 bases, 16 bases remained unmatched. The CDR3 region is CAWRKGQGPEGPEYF. For the CDR3, the DNA is TGTGCCTGGAGGAAGGGACAGGGGCCCGAGGGCCCCGAGTATTTT. The entire variable domain, with the rest obtained from reference TRBV30 and TRBJ2-3, is as follows: SQTIHQWPATLVQPVGSPLSLECTVEGTSNPNLYWYRQAAGRGLQLLFYSVGIGQISSEVPQNLSASRPQDRQFILSSKKLLLSDSGFYLCAWRKGQGPEGPEYFGPGTRLTVL.

The chain couples TRBV29-1 to TRBJ1-2; tentative D call: TRBD1 (5 bases). In germline, CDR1 is SQVTM, CDR2 ANQGSEA. The CDR3 is 10 amino acids. V shed 7 bases and J shed 9 bases, with 12 bases lying between them. The CDR3 DNA follows: TGCAGCGCCGATGCAGGGAGCTACACCTTC. This translates into CSADAGSYTF.

The chain is built from TRBV6-5 and TRBJ1-2; 11 nucleotides agree with TRBD1. The V segment lost 6 bases and the J segment 6 bases; nucleotides outside the gene matches: 6. Germline loops: CDR1 MNHEY, CDR2 SVGAGI. The CDR3 is 14 amino acids. In nucleotides, the CDR3 is TGTGCCAGCAGACCGGACAGGGGGCGTGATGGCTACACCTTC. This codes for CASRPDRGRDGYTF.

The J gene is TRBJ2-3, the V gene TRBV7-3; 10 bases line up with TRBD1. This CDR3 region has 14 residues. Per germline, CDR1 SGHTA and CDR2 FQGTGA. After removal of 3 bases from V and 8 bases from J, the junction contained 5 bases not matched to a gene. The CDR3 here is CASSLRQGAGTQYF. DNA for the CDR3: TGTGCCAGCAGCTTGAGACAGGGGGCAGGTACGCAGTATTTT.

The V call is TRBV7-2, the J call TRBJ2-3, with TRBD1 matching over 11 bases. CDR1 and CDR2 (germline): SGHTA, FQGNSA. This CDR3 is built from 18 residues. V was clipped by 5 bases and J by 5 bases; unmatched bases: 15. The chain's CDR3 is CASSVKPPGQGAEDTQYF. In nucleotides, the CDR3 is TGTGCCAGCAGCGTTAAACCTCCCGGACAGGGGGCAGAAGATACGCAGTATTTT.

CDR3 nucleotide sequence: TGTGCCAGTAGTATTTTTGGACAGGGGCGCGGTCAGCCCCAGCATTTT. Protein: CASSIFGQGRGQPQHF. This sequence joins TRBV19 and TRBJ1-5; 9 positions agree with TRBD1. Trimming took 3 bases from V and 6 from J; bases not matched to a gene: 9. Looked up from germline, CDR1 is LNHDA and CDR2 is SQIVND (reference sequence). The CDR3 totals 16 residues.

This clone was detected only once. This chain's CDR3 is CASSLRSNQPQHF. The CDR3 DNA reads as TGTGCCAGCAGTTTACGGAGCAATCAGCCCCAGCATTTT. The chain uses TRBV6-5 and TRBJ1-5, with D uncertain. Germline CDR1 MNHEY, CDR2 SVGAGI. This CDR3 is 13 amino acids long. V gave up 4 bases and J gave up 1 base, with 5 bases separating them.

The chain employs TRBV6-5 and TRBJ2-2; possible D gene TRBD1, 5 bases. The CDR3 has 13 residues. The germline V gene has CDR1 MNHEY and CDR2 SVGAGI. Between the trimmed V and J ends, which lost 8 bases and 7 bases, there was a span of 14 bases. In nucleotides, the CDR3 is TGTGCCAGCTGCAGGGCATACATCGGGGAGCTGTTTTTT. It encodes CASCRAYIGELFF.

The chain joins TRBV7-2 to TRBJ2-7; TRBD2 aligns across 10 bases. The CDR3 length is 14 residues. Germline values: CDR1 SGHTA, CDR2 FQGNSA. Unmatched junction bases numbered 6, after V lost 7 bases and J lost 3 bases. This chain's CDR3 is CASNLRTSGYEQYF. The CDR3 DNA reads as TGTGCCAGCAACCTCCGGACTAGCGGCTACGAGCAGTACTTC.

This chain joins TRBV5-4 and TRBJ2-5; D call uncertain. The CDR3 has 14 amino acids. V lost 1 base to trimming and J lost 3 bases, with 10 bases between them. Per germline, CDR1 SGHNT and CDR2 YYREEE (reference sequence). The CDR3 spells CASSLWPLEETQYF. CDR3 coding DNA: TGTGCCAGCAGCTTGTGGCCCCTCGAAGAGACCCAGTACTTC.

V and J are TRBV30 and TRBJ2-3; D is possibly TRBD1 (6 bases). The germline V gene encodes CDR1 GTSNPN and CDR2 SVGIG (reference sequence). This CDR3 region has 14 residues. The V end was cut by 4 bases, the J end by 5 bases, with 16 bases between. The CDR3 reads CAWTPRGLLDTQYF. The CDR3 DNA sequence: TGTGCCTGGACCCCCAGGGGCCTTCTAGATACGCAGTATTTT.

The chain joins TRBV30 to TRBJ2-7; D may be TRBD2 (6 bases). The germline V gene encodes CDR1 GTSNPN and CDR2 SVGIG (reference sequence). The CDR3 is made up of 15 amino acids. V dropped 2 bases and J dropped 3 bases, with 17 bases sitting between them. This CDR3 reads CAWSLPWGGVYEQYF. CDR3 nucleotide sequence: TGTGCCTGGAGTCTGCCGTGGGGCGGGGTCTACGAGCAGTACTTC.

V and J are TRBV6-5 and TRBJ2-5; tentative D call: TRBD2 (5 bases). V shed 1 base and J shed 5 bases, with 14 bases lying between them. Germline CDR1 and CDR2: MNHEY and SVGAGI. This CDR3 contains 15 residues. CDR3 amino acids: CASSYLEGPRETQYF. For the CDR3, the DNA is TGTGCCAGCAGTTACTTAGAGGGCCCGCGGGAGACCCAGTACTTC.

The V and J genes are TRBV4-1 and TRBJ2-7; no definite D call. The length of the CDR3 is 16 residues. V was trimmed by 4 bases and J by 2 bases, leaving 18 bases between them. In germline, CDR1 is MGHRA, CDR2 YSYEKL. The chain's CDR3 is CASSLTTPGSAYEQYF. In DNA, the CDR3 is TGCGCCAGCAGCCTTACAACCCCAGGTAGTGCCTACGAGCAGTACTTC.

The V and J genes are TRBV9 and TRBJ1-4, with 11 nucleotides matching TRBD1. The V segment lost 4 bases and the J segment 11 bases; nucleotides outside the gene matches: 7. This CDR3 has 14 amino acids. Germline values: CDR1 SGDLS, CDR2 YYNGEE. The CDR3 protein is CASSSTDRGQKLFF. DNA for the CDR3: TGTGCCAGCAGCTCGACGGACAGGGGGCAGAAACTGTTTTTT.

The V and J genes are TRBV27 and TRBJ1-4, with D hard to call. This CDR3 has 14 residues. Deletions cut 6 bases from V and 8 bases from J, with 16 bases between. Germline V CDR1 and CDR2: MNHEY, SMNVEV (reference sequence). The CDR3 region is CASRAGVGLEKLFF. The CDR3 region has the DNA TGTGCCAGCAGGGCCGGGGTTGGCTTGGAAAAACTGTTTTTT.

In DNA form, the CDR3 reads TGTGCCAGCAGCCAAGACGGGACAGTCGAAGCTTTCTTT. Translated: CASSQDGTVEAFF. The chain recombines TRBV4-2 with TRBJ1-1, with 7 bases lining up with TRBD1. V shed 0 bases and J 8 bases; nucleotides not matched to a gene: 3. The CDR3 is made up of 13 amino acids. In germline, CDR1 is LGHNA, CDR2 YNFKEQ.

The J gene is TRBJ2-7, the V gene TRBV5-1, with 7 bases aligning to TRBD1. The germline gives CDR1 SGHRS, CDR2 YFSETQ. The length of the CDR3 is 14 residues. The ends lost 6 bases at V and 0 bases at J; junction bases unmatched: 6. This chain's CDR3 is CASKQQGISYEQYF. The CDR3 coding sequence is TGCGCCAGCAAACAACAGGGGATCTCCTACGAGCAGTACTTC.

This chain uses TRBV5-1 with TRBJ2-2, with D unclear. The CDR3 runs 12 residues. In germline, CDR1 is SGHRS, CDR2 YFSETQ. V was shortened by 4 bases and J by 6 bases, with 7 bases between the two germline ends. CDR3 amino acids: CASSPSAGELFF. CDR3 DNA sequence: TGCGCCAGCAGCCCGTCAGCCGGGGAGCTGTTTTTT.

This rearrangement joins TRBV5-4 to TRBJ2-2; D may be TRBD1 (6 bases). This CDR3 region has 15 residues. Germline values: CDR1 SGHNT, CDR2 YYREEE (reference sequence). The ends were cut back, 0 bases at V and 4 bases at J, with 10 bases in the middle. CDR3 nucleotides: TGTGCCAGCAGCTTGGAGCAGGGGACCACCGGGGAGCTGTTTTTT. Amino acid sequence: CASSLEQGTTGELFF.

The rearrangement uses TRBV2 and TRBJ1-5; 8 bases match TRBD1. The CDR3 has 14 amino acids. Germline-derived CDR1 and CDR2 are SNHLY and FYNNEI. The V segment lost 2 bases and the J segment 6 bases; nucleotides outside the gene matches: 3. The CDR3 DNA reads as TGTGCCAGCAGTGAACAGGGGGCCGGTCAGCCCCAGCATTTT. As protein: CASSEQGAGQPQHF.

This chain uses TRBV27 with TRBJ2-2; D uncertain. CDR1 MNHEY and CDR2 SMNVEV come from the germline V gene (reference sequence). The ends were cut back, 2 bases at V and 2 bases at J, with 12 bases in the middle. The CDR3 extends over 16 amino acids. The CDR3 reads CASSLMPKLNTGELFF. CDR3 sequence (DNA): TGTGCCAGCAGTTTAATGCCTAAACTCAACACCGGGGAGCTGTTTTTT.

V is TRBV5-1 and J is TRBJ1-2; no reliable D call. The CDR3 runs 16 residues. With 0 bases removed from V and 7 bases from J, the gap between germline ends came to 19 bases. Per the germline V gene, CDR1 is SGHRS and CDR2 is YFSETQ. CDR3 in amino acids: CASSLGERPLYGGYTF. The CDR3 DNA follows: TGCGCCAGCAGCTTGGGGGAGAGGCCCCTATACGGTGGCTACACCTTC.